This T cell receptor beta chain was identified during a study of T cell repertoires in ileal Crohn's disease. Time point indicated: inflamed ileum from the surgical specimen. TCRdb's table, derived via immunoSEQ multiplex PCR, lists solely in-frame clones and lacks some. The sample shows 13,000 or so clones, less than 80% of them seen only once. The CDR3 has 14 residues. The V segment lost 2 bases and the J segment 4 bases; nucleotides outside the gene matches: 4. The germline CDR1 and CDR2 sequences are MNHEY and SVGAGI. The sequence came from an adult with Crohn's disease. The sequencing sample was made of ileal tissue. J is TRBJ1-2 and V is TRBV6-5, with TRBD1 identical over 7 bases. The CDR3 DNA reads TGTGCCAGCAGTTACGGACAGGCCCCCTATGGCTACACCTTC. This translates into CASSYGQAPYGYTF.